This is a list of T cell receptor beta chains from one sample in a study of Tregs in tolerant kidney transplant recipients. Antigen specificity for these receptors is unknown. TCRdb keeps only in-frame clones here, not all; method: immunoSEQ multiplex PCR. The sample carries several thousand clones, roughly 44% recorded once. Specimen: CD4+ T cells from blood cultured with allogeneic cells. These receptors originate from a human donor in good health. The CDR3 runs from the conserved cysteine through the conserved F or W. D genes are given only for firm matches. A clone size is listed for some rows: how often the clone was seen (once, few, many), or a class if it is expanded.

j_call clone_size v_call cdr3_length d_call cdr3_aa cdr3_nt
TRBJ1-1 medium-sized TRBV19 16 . CASSIPRGRGRTEAFF TGTGCCAGTAGTATTCCCCGCGGACGCGGTAGGACTGAAGCTTTCTTT
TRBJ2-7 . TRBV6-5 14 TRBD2 CASQRAGVSYEQYF TGTGCCAGCCAAAGGGCGGGAGTATCATACGAGCAGTACTTC
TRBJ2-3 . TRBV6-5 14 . CASSYGWATDTQYF TGTGCCAGCAGTTACGGGTGGGCCACAGATACGCAGTATTTT
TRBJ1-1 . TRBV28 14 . CASSFGALNTEAFF TGTGCCAGCAGTTTTGGGGCTCTGAACACTGAAGCTTTCTTT
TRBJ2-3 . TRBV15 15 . CATSERVGGTDTQYF TGTGCCACCAGCGAGAGGGTGGGAGGCACAGATACGCAGTATTTT
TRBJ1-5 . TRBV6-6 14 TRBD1 CASGRDRSNQPQHF TGTGCCAGCGGCCGGGACAGAAGCAATCAGCCCCAGCATTTT
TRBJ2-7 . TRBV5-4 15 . CASSFEPGLKNEQYF TGTGCCAGCAGCTTCGAACCGGGCCTTAAAAACGAGCAGTACTTC
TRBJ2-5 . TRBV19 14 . CASSMGDLRETQYF TGTGCCAGTAGTATGGGTGACCTCCGAGAGACCCAGTACTTC
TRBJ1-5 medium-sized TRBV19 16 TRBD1 CASSIRDRGWNQPQHF TGTGCCAGTAGTATCCGGGACAGGGGATGGAATCAGCCCCAGCATTTT
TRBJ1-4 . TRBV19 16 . CASSISGGGSNEKLFF TGTGCCAGTAGTATATCGGGTGGGGGTTCAAATGAAAAACTGTTTTTT
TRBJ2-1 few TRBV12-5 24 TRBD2 CASGSRWGLAGGPSPLSSYNEQFF TGTGCTAGTGGTTCCCGTTGGGGACTAGCGGGGGGCCCCAGTCCTTTAAGCTCCTACAATGAGCAGTTCTTC
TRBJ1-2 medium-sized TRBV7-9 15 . CASSHNLILPRGYTF TGTGCCAGCAGCCATAATCTTATTCTCCCCAGGGGCTACACCTTC
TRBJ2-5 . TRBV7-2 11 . CASSLVETQYF TGTGCCAGCAGCTTAGTGGAGACCCAGTACTTC
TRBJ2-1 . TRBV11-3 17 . CASSLGVAALSYNEQFF TGTGCCAGCAGCTTAGGGGTTGCCGCCCTATCCTACAATGAGCAGTTCTTC
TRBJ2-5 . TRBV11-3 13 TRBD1 CASSRDRGETQYF TGTGCCAGCAGCCGGGACAGGGGTGAGACCCAGTACTTC
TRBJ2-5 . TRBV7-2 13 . CASSLEAEETQYF TGTGCCAGCAGCTTAGAGGCAGAAGAGACCCAGTACTTC
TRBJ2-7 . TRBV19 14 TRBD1 CASMIDRGIGEQYF TGTGCCAGTATGATCGACAGGGGAATTGGCGAGCAGTACTTC
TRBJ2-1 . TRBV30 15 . CAWSVLRDTYNEQFF TGTGCCTGGAGTGTTTTGAGGGACACCTACAATGAGCAGTTCTTC
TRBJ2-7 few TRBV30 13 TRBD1 CAWSRTGSGEQYF TGTGCCTGGAGTCGGACAGGTTCAGGCGAGCAGTACTTC
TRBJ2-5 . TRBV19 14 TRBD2 CASSIVRGMETQYF TGTGCCAGTAGTATAGTGCGGGGGATGGAGACCCAGTACTTC
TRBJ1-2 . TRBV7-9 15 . CASSLRARGSGGYTF TGTGCCAGCAGCTTAAGGGCCAGGGGAAGTGGTGGCTACACCTTC
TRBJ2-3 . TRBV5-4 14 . CASSQVRNQATQYF TGTGCCAGCAGCCAGGTTCGGAATCAAGCTACGCAGTATTTT
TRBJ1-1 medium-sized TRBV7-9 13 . CASSFRQDTEAFF TGTGCCAGCAGCTTTCGTCAAGACACTGAAGCTTTCTTT
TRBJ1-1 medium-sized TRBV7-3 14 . CASSLTRDKGEAFF TGTGCCAGCAGCCTCACCCGGGACAAGGGTGAAGCTTTCTTT
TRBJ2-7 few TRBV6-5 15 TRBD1 CASSYTRGGLDEQYF TGTGCCAGCAGTTACACCCGAGGGGGCCTGGACGAGCAGTACTTC
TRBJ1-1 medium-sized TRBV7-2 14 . CASSLGWGGTEAFF TGTGCCAGCAGCTTAGGGTGGGGGGGCACTGAAGCTTTCTTT
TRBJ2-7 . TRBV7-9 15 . CASSFDRDPVYEQYF TGTGCCAGCAGCTTCGACCGGGACCCAGTCTACGAGCAGTACTTC
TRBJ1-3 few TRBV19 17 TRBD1 CASGGLRGSGSGNTIYF TGTGCCAGTGGGGGGCTCAGGGGGTCCGGCTCTGGAAACACCATATATTTT
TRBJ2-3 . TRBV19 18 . CASSIRGGWGGSTDTQYF TGTGCCAGTAGTATTCGTGGAGGTTGGGGCGGAAGCACAGATACGCAGTATTTT
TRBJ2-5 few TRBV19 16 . CASSIAMTLGGETQYF TGTGCCAGTAGTATAGCGATGACCCTGGGAGGCGAGACCCAGTACTTC
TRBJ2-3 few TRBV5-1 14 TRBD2 CASNIGGFTDTQYF TGCGCCAGCAATATCGGGGGGTTCACAGATACGCAGTATTTT
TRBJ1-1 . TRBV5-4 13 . CASRHGTNTEAFF TGTGCCAGCAGACACGGGACAAACACTGAAGCTTTCTTT
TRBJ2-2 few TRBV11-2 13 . CASSLEYTGELFF TGTGCCAGCAGCTTGGAATACACCGGGGAGCTGTTTTTT
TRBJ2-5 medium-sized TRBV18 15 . CASSPLSVGAETQYF TGTGCCAGCTCACCACTCTCCGTGGGGGCAGAGACCCAGTACTTC
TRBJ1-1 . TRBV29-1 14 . CSVSTGAMNTEAFF TGCAGCGTTTCTACGGGGGCAATGAACACTGAAGCTTTCTTT
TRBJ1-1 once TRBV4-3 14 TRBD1 CASSQRDSNTEAFF TGCGCCAGCAGCCAAAGGGACAGCAACACTGAAGCTTTCTTT
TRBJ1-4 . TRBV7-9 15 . CASSLGVGGYEKLFF TGTGCCAGCAGCTTAGGCGTAGGGGGGTATGAAAAACTGTTTTTT
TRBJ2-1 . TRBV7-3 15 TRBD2 CASSSRGPSGGEQFF TGTGCCAGCAGCTCCAGAGGTCCTAGCGGGGGGGAGCAGTTCTTC
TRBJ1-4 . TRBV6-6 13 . CASSYWQGEKLFF TGTGCCAGCAGTTATTGGCAGGGTGAAAAACTGTTTTTT
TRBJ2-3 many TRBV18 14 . CASSPAVFTDTQYF TGTGCCAGCTCACCCGCCGTTTTCACAGATACGCAGTATTTT
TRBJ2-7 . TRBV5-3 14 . CASSSLLTGNEQYF TGTGCCAGCAGCTCACTGCTTACAGGGAACGAGCAGTACTTC
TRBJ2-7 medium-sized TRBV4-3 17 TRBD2 CASSQDLGLAGRQEQYF TGCGCCAGCAGCCAAGATTTGGGGCTAGCGGGACGTCAGGAGCAGTACTTC
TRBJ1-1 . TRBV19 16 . CASTQNRAFMNTEAFF TGTGCCAGTACCCAGAACCGTGCTTTCATGAACACTGAAGCTTTCTTT
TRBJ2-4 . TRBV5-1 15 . CASSFGTAPGEIQYF TGCGCCAGCAGCTTCGGGACGGCTCCAGGAGAGATTCAGTACTTC
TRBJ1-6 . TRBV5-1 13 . CASSLERASPLHF TGCGCCAGCAGCTTGGAAAGGGCTTCACCCCTCCACTTT
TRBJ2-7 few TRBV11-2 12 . CASSVRPYEQYF TGTGCCAGCAGCGTCAGGCCCTACGAGCAGTACTTC
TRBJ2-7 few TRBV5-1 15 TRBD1 CASSLGGTGTYEQYF TGCGCCAGCAGCTTGGGTGGGACAGGGACCTACGAGCAGTACTTC